The 26 T cell receptor beta chains in this list originate from one sample, sequenced in a study of siplizumab effects on memory and regulatory T cells. Method: immunoSEQ multiplex PCR; TCRdb's copy keeps in-frame clones and lacks some. The sample lists under 100,000 clones, roughly 94% seen once, with about 1.4% in the top ten. The sample taken for sequencing was non-Treg CD4+ T cells sorted from blood. The source is a human donor in good health.

The chain has TRBV6-5 and TRBJ2-1; 9 nucleotides align to TRBD2. Looked up from germline, CDR1 is MNHEY and CDR2 is SVGAGI. The J segment lost 8 bases and the V segment lost 6 bases, leaving 8 bases of the junction unmatched. The CDR3 is made up of 14 amino acids. Written as DNA, the CDR3 is TGTGCCAGCAGACTGGGACTAGCAGGCGATGAGCAGTTCTTC. Amino acid sequence: CASRLGLAGDEQFF.

The chain recombines TRBV7-2 with TRBJ2-4; D is possibly TRBD1 (6 bases). CDR3 size: 16 residues. Trimming pared 1 base from V and 6 bases from J, leaving 16 bases between. Germline V gene lookup returns CDR1 SGHTA and CDR2 FQGNSA. In DNA form, the CDR3 reads TGTGCCAGCAGCTTAGTGGGGGCGGAAGGGAGAAACATTCAGTACTTC. Amino acids: CASSLVGAEGRNIQYF.

This clone was seen a single time. This chain connects TRBV7-2 to TRBJ1-2; D is unresolved. This CDR3 region has 13 residues. Germline CDR1 is SGHTA and CDR2 is FQGNSA. V was shortened by 5 bases and J by 7 bases, with 14 bases between the two germline ends. For the CDR3, the DNA is TGTGCCAGCAGCCTGGGCACCCAGAGTGGCTACACCTTC. Amino acid sequence: CASSLGTQSGYTF.

The sample holds one count of this clone. The V gene is TRBV5-5, the J gene TRBJ1-5; 8 bases line up with TRBD1. Germline trimming cut 0 bases from V and 2 bases from J; bases unmatched to any gene: 4. CDR1 SGHKS and CDR2 YYEKEE come from the germline V gene (reference sequence). The CDR3 runs 16 residues. The CDR3 sequence: CASSLASGGGNQPQHF. Written as DNA, the CDR3 is TGTGCCAGCAGCTTGGCTTCAGGGGGCGGCAATCAGCCCCAGCATTTT.

This sequence joins TRBV9 and TRBJ2-5; D is possibly TRBD1 or TRBD2 (5 bases each). The CDR3 sequence is 14 residues long. Trimming removed 0 bases from V and 6 bases from J, with 12 bases in between. Germline lookup yields CDR1 SGDLS and CDR2 YYNGEE. The DNA for the CDR3 is TGTGCCAGCAGCGTAGAGCCAGGGACGCAGACCCAGTACTTC. Residues: CASSVEPGTQTQYF.

The rearrangement joins TRBV14 to TRBJ2-1, with 9 bases that match TRBD1. The length of the CDR3 is 18 residues. Germline CDR1 and CDR2: SGHDN and FVKESK. J lost 7 bases, V lost 2 bases, and 15 bases had no gene match. The CDR3 loop reads CASSQWDRERAGTNEQFF. CDR3 DNA: TGTGCCAGCAGCCAATGGGACAGGGAAAGGGCTGGGACGAATGAGCAGTTCTTC.

Note on this clone: Relative to the germline gene, one junction end is altered; a read error may explain this. V is TRBV5-6 and J is TRBJ1-2; D is uncertain. CDR1 is SGHDT, CDR2 YYEEEE, per germline. The CDR3 is 14 residues long. The DNA for the CDR3 is TGTGTCAGCAGCTACTACCCGGACCTCTTTGGCTACACCTTC. Residues: CVSSYYPDLFGYTF. The full variable domain, rest sourced from reference TRBV5-6 and TRBJ1-2, is DAGVTQSPTHLIKTRGQQVTLRCSPKSGHDTVSWYQQALGQGPQFIFQYYEEEERQRGNFPDRFSGHQFPNYSSELNVNALLLGDSALYLCVSSYYPDLFGYTFGSGTRLTVV.

This chain uses TRBV28 with TRBJ2-7; D perhaps matches TRBD1 (5 bases). The V end lost 3 bases, the J end lost 6 bases, and 12 bases lay between the germline ends. CDR3 length: 13 amino acids. Germline CDR1 MDHEN, CDR2 SYDVKM. The CDR3 nucleotides are TGTGCCAGCAGTTTTGGGGCGGATATCGAGCAGTACTTC. Protein: CASSFGADIEQYF.

In nucleotides, the CDR3 is TGTGCCAGCAGTGAAGTTCTAGCGGGCACCGGGGAGCTGTTTTTT. Translation gives CASSEVLAGTGELFF. The chain links TRBV6-1 to TRBJ2-2; 8 bases line up with TRBD2. Per the germline V gene, CDR1 is MNHNS and CDR2 is SASEGT. V gave up 1 base and J gave up 4 bases; unmatched junction bases: 2. CDR3 length: 15 amino acids.

This clone is a singleton in its sample. V and J are TRBV5-1 and TRBJ2-3; 13 positions agree with TRBD2. The CDR3 is 17 amino acids. Germline values: CDR1 SGHRS, CDR2 YFSETQ. The V gene end was trimmed by 3 bases and the J gene end by 5 bases; junction bases not matched to a gene: 9. The CDR3 nucleotides are TGCGCCAGCAGCTACGGTACTAGCGGGAGGGCCGGAGATACGCAGTATTTT. It codes for CASSYGTSGRAGDTQYF.

The rearrangement links TRBV30 to TRBJ2-3; 10 bases line up with TRBD1. Germline values: CDR1 GTSNPN, CDR2 SVGIG (reference sequence). The CDR3 is 14 residues long. V trimming: 4 bases; J trimming: 8 bases; junction bases outside the gene matches: 9. CDR3 in DNA: TGTGCCTGGACGCCGGGACAGGGGAGGGGTACGCAGTATTTT. Amino acid sequence: CAWTPGQGRGTQYF.

This sequence joins TRBV7-9 and TRBJ2-5; 7 bases match TRBD2. With 1 base clipped from V and 1 base from J, the junction kept 6 bases outside the gene matches. The CDR3 is 16 residues long. Germline loops: CDR1 SEHNR, CDR2 FQNEAQ (reference sequence). The CDR3 protein is CASSLVGASGQETQYF. CDR3 nucleotides: TGTGCCAGCAGCTTAGTTGGTGCTAGCGGCCAAGAGACCCAGTACTTC.

The chain combines TRBV28 with TRBJ2-3; D possibly corresponds to TRBD2 (6 bases). The CDR3 is 14 amino acids. The V gene's germline CDR1 is MDHEN and CDR2 SYDVKM. Trimming pared 7 bases from V and 0 bases from J, leaving 11 bases between. Here the CDR3 reads CASKEGTSTDTQYF. DNA for the CDR3: TGTGCCAGCAAAGAGGGGACTAGCACAGATACGCAGTATTTT. Based on the CDR3 plus reference TRBV28 and TRBJ2-3, the full variable domain is DVKVTQSSRYLVKRTGEKVFLECVQDMDHENMFWYRQDPGLGLRLIYFSYDVKMKEKGDIPEGYSVSREKKERFSLILESASTNQTSMYLCASKEGTSTDTQYFGPGTRLTVL.

The V gene is TRBV27, the J gene TRBJ2-1; tentative D call: TRBD1 (6 bases). Germline V gene lookup returns CDR1 MNHEY and CDR2 SMNVEV (reference sequence). This CDR3 comprises 17 residues. V was clipped by 5 bases and J by 8 bases, with 25 bases between them. The CDR3 loop reads CASSPSRLFQGRDEQFF. CDR3 nucleotide sequence: TGTGCCAGCAGTCCCTCTCGGTTGTTTCAGGGGCGGGATGAGCAGTTCTTC.

The chain combines TRBV7-2 with TRBJ1-5; D is uncertain. Germline CDR1 reads SGHTA; CDR2 reads FQGNSA. The length of the CDR3 is 16 residues. V lost 5 bases to trimming and J lost 0 bases, with 14 bases between them. The CDR3 DNA reads as TGTGCCAGCAGCCGTCGTGCTGGCAATAGCAATCAGCCCCAGCATTTT. It translates to CASSRRAGNSNQPQHF. The full variable domain, its missing parts supplied by reference TRBV7-2 and TRBJ1-5, is GAGVSQSPSNKVTEKGKDVELRCDPISGHTALYWYRQSLGQGLEFLIYFQGNSAPDKSGLPSDRFSAERTGGSVSTLTIQRTQQEDSAVYLCASSRRAGNSNQPQHFGDGTRLSIL.

The chain employs TRBV19 and TRBJ2-1; 10 nucleotides line up with TRBD2. Germline assignment: CDR1 LNHDA and CDR2 SQIVND (reference sequence). The ends lost 6 bases at V and 0 bases at J; junction bases unmatched: 11. The length of the CDR3 is 18 residues. The CDR3 is CASRARSGRGSSYNEQFF. The DNA of the CDR3 is TGTGCCAGTAGGGCTCGAAGCGGGAGGGGAAGCTCCTACAATGAGCAGTTCTTC. The full variable domain, rest sourced from reference TRBV19 and TRBJ2-1, is DGGITQSPKYLFRKEGQNVTLSCEQNLNHDAMYWYRQDPGQGLRLIYYSQIVNDFQKGDIAEGYSVSREKKESFPLTVTSAQKNPTAFYLCASRARSGRGSSYNEQFFGPGTRLTVL.

J is TRBJ2-7 and V is TRBV19; weak D call: TRBD2 (5 bases). Trimming cost V 3 bases and J 4 bases, with 10 bases left between them. The CDR3 sequence is 13 residues long. The germline V gene encodes CDR1 LNHDA and CDR2 SQIVND (reference sequence). For the CDR3, the DNA is TGTGCCAGTAGTATCGGGAATCTATACGAGCAGTACTTC. It yields the protein CASSIGNLYEQYF.

V and J are TRBV7-9 and TRBJ2-5; D is perhaps TRBD1 or TRBD2 (5 bases each). Germline CDR1 and CDR2: SEHNR and FQNEAQ (reference sequence). The CDR3 loop spans 14 amino acids. V lost 5 bases to trimming and J lost 2 bases, with 12 bases between them. CDR3 protein: CASSPGRSQETQYF. As DNA, the CDR3 is TGTGCCAGCAGCCCGGGACGCTCACAAGAGACCCAGTACTTC.

This chain uses TRBV11-1 with TRBJ2-3; D is possibly TRBD1 (6 bases). The CDR3 spans 16 residues. Trimming removed 6 bases at V and 0 bases at J, with 16 bases between. Germline CDR1 is SGHAT and CDR2 is FQDESV (reference sequence). The CDR3 DNA follows: TGTGCCAGCAGTCCCCGAGGGGGAATAAGCACAGATACGCAGTATTTT. It codes for CASSPRGGISTDTQYF.

The chain joins TRBV6-5 to TRBJ1-2; D perhaps matches TRBD1 (5 bases). CDR1 MNHEY and CDR2 SVGAGI come from the germline V gene. The CDR3 covers 13 residues. V was clipped by 2 bases and J by 8 bases, with 12 bases between them. The CDR3 loop reads CASSYGRANGYTF. The CDR3 region has the DNA TGTGCCAGCAGTTACGGCAGGGCGAACGGCTACACCTTC.

V and J are TRBV30 and TRBJ1-4; tentative D call: TRBD1 (5 bases). There are 13 residues in the CDR3. The germline V and J ends were trimmed by 3 bases and 8 bases, with 13 bases remaining between them. The V gene's germline CDR1 is GTSNPN and CDR2 SVGIG (reference sequence). CDR3 amino acids: CAWSVREGEKLFF. The CDR3 DNA follows: TGTGCCTGGAGCGTCAGGGAGGGAGAAAAACTGTTTTTT.

The gene calls are TRBV28 and TRBJ2-5, with TRBD1 identical over 10 bases. The DNA end is a closer match to TRBJ2-7, so the J assignment may be wrong. Germline loops: CDR1 MDHEN, CDR2 SYDVKM. This CDR3 is built from 16 residues. The CDR3 DNA is TGTGCCAGCACCTCCTCCGGGACAGGGGAGAGAGGCGAGCAGTACTTC. Its translation is CASTSSGTGERGEQYF.

J is TRBJ2-7 and V is TRBV5-4; 13 bases are a match to TRBD2. Unmatched junction bases numbered 17, after V lost 1 base and J lost 7 bases. CDR3 length: 19 amino acids. CDR1 and CDR2 (germline): SGHNT, YYREEE (reference sequence). In DNA form, the CDR3 reads TGTGCCAGCAGCTTGTACTTCCCCACTAGCGGGAGGGCCCGTTGGGAGCAGTACTTC. Its translation is CASSLYFPTSGRARWEQYF.

The chain employs TRBV25-1 and TRBJ2-1; TRBD2 is a possible D gene (5 bases). Germline CDR1 is MGHDK and CDR2 is SYGVNS. V gave up 0 bases and J gave up 5 bases, with 14 bases separating them. CDR3 length: 16 amino acids. The CDR3 reads CASSEYGVGSHNEQFF. The DNA for the CDR3 is TGTGCCAGCAGTGAATACGGGGTCGGTAGCCACAATGAGCAGTTCTTC.

The genes are TRBV10-2 and TRBJ2-1; 9 nucleotides match TRBD2. The V gene's germline CDR1 is WSHSY and CDR2 SAAADI. This CDR3 is built from 15 residues. After removal of 6 bases from V and 0 bases from J, the junction contained 3 bases not matched to a gene. The CDR3 DNA reads as TGCGCCAGCAGGATTAGCGGGAGCTCCTACAATGAGCAGTTCTTC. It yields the protein CASRISGSSYNEQFF.

The gene calls are TRBV7-3 and TRBJ2-2, with 7 bases that match TRBD1. Per the germline V gene, CDR1 is SGHTA and CDR2 is FQGTGA. V lost 6 bases, J lost 4 bases, and 8 bases stayed unmatched. This CDR3 is 15 amino acids long. The CDR3, as DNA: TGTGCCAGCAGTCAAAATACAGGGGCCACCGGGGAGCTGTTTTTT. Its protein product is CASSQNTGATGELFF.